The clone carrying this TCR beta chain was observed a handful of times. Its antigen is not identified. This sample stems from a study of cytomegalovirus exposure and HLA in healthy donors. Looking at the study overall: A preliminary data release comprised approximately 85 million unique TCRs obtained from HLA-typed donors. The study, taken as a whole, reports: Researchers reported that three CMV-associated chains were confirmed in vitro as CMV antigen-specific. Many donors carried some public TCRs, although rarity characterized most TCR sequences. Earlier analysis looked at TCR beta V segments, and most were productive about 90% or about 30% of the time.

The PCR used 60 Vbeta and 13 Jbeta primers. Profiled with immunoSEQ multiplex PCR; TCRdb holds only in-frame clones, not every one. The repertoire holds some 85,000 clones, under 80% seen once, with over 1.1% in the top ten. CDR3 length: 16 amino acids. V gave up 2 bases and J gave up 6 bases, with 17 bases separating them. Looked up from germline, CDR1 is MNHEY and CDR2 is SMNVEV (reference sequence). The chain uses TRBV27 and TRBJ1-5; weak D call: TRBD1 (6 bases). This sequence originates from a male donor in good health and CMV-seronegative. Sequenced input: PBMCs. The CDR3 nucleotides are TGTGCCAGCAGTTTAAAAGCCGGGACATCGGGTCAGCCCCAGCATTTT. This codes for CASSLKAGTSGQPQHF.